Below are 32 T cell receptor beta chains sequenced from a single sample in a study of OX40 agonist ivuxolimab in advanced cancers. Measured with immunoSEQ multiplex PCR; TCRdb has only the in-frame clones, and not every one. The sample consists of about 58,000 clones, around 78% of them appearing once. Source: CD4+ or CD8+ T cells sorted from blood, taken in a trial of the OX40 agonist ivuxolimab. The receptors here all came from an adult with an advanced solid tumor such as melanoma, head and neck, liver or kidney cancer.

As DNA, the CDR3 is TGTGCCAGCAGTTTATTGGTGGCCAAGTCCTATGGCTACACCTTC. It codes for CASSLLVAKSYGYTF. The chain couples TRBV28 to TRBJ1-2; D not certain. The CDR3 sequence is 15 residues long. V dropped 1 base and J dropped 4 bases, with 13 bases sitting between them. The germline gives CDR1 MDHEN, CDR2 SYDVKM.

The chain's CDR3 is CASSSRDSATNEKLFF. DNA of the CDR3: TGTGCCAGCAGTTCCCGGGACAGTGCAACTAATGAAAAACTGTTTTTT. The rearrangement links TRBV6-5 to TRBJ1-4; TRBD1 aligns across 7 bases. The CDR3 extends over 16 amino acids. Germline V lookup: CDR1 MNHEY, CDR2 SVGAGI. V lost 4 bases to trimming and J lost 0 bases; unmatched junction nucleotides: 5.

The CDR3 DNA follows: TGTGCCAGCAGTGGAAACTCCTACGAGCAGTACTTC. Translated, it gives CASSGNSYEQYF. The genes are TRBV6-1 and TRBJ2-7; D unclear. The ends were cut back, 4 bases at V and 0 bases at J, with 4 bases in the middle. The CDR3 runs to 12 residues. Germline lookup yields CDR1 MNHNS and CDR2 SASEGT.

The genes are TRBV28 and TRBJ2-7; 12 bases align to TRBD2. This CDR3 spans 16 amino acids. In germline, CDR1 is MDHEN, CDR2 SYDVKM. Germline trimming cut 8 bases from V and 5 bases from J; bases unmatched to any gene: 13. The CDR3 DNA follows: TGTGCCAGCGGCTCATTCGGCCTAGCGGGGGGGCACGAGCAGTACTTC. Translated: CASGSFGLAGGHEQYF.

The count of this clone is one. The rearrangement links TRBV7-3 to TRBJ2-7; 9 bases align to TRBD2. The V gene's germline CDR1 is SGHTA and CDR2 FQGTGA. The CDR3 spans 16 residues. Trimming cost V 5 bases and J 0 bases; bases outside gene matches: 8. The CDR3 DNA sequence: TGTGCCAGCAGCCCCGACGGCGGGGGGGCCTCCTACGAGCAGTACTTC. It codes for CASSPDGGGASYEQYF.

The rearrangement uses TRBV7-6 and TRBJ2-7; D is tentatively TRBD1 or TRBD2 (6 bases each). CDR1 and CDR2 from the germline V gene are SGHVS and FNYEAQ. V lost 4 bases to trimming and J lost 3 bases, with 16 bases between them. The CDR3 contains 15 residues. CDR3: CASSSGFGGRYEQYF. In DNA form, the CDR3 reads TGTGCCAGCAGCTCTGGCTTTGGGGGGCGCTACGAGCAGTACTTC.

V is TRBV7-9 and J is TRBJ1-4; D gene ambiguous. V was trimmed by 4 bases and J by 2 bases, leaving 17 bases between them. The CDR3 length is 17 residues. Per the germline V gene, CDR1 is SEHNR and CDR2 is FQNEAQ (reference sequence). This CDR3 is CASSSPQWETTNEKLFF. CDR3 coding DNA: TGTGCCAGCAGCTCCCCCCAGTGGGAGACCACTAATGAAAAACTGTTTTTT. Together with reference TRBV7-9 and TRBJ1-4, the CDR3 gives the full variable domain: DTGVSQNPRHKITKRGQNVTFRCDPISEHNRLYWYRQTLGQGPEFLTYFQNEAQLEKSRLLSDRFSAERPKGSFSTLEIQRTEQGDSAMYLCASSSPQWETTNEKLFFGSGTQLSVL.

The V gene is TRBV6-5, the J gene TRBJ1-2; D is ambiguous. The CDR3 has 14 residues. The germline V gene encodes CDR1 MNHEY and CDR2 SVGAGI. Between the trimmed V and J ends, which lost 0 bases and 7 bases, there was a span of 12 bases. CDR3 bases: TGTGCCAGCAGTTACTCTGGGCAGGAGGGTGGCTACACCTTC. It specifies CASSYSGQEGGYTF.

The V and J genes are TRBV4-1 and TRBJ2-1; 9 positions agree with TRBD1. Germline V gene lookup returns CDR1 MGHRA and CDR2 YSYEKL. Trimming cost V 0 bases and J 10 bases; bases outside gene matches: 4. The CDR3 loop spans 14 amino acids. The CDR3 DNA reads TGCGCCAGCAGCCAAGACGGACAGGGGCGAGAGCAGTTCTTC. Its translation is CASSQDGQGREQFF.

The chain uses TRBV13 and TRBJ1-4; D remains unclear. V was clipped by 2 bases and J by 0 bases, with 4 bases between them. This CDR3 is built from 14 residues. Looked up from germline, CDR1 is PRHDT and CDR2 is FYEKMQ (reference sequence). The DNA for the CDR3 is TGTGCCAGCAGCTTATTAACAACTAATGAAAAACTGTTTTTT. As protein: CASSLLTTNEKLFF. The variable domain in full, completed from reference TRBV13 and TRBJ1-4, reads AAGVIQSPRHLIKEKRETATLKCYPIPRHDTVYWYQQGPGQDPQFLISFYEKMQSDKGSIPDRFSAQQFSDYHSELNMSSLELGDSALYFCASSLLTTNEKLFFGSGTQLSVL.

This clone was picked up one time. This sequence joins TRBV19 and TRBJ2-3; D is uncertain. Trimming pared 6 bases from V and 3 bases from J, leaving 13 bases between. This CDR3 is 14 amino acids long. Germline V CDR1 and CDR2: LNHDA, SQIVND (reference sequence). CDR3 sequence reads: CASRKVVGTDTQYF. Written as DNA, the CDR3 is TGTGCCAGTAGGAAGGTCGTGGGTACAGATACGCAGTATTTT.

The CDR3 loop is CASSLGANEKLFF. The CDR3, as DNA: TGTGCCAGCAGTCTGGGGGCGAATGAAAAACTGTTTTTT. The V gene is TRBV2, the J gene TRBJ1-4, with a possible D match to TRBD1 (6 bases). This CDR3 spans 13 amino acids. Trimming removed 5 bases from V and 5 bases from J, with 9 bases in between. In germline, CDR1 is SNHLY, CDR2 FYNNEI.

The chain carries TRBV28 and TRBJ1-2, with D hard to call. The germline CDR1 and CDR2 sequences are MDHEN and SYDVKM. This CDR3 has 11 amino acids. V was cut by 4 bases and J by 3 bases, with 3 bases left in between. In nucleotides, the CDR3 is TGTGCCAGCAGTTCTGACTATGGCTACACCTTC. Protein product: CASSSDYGYTF.

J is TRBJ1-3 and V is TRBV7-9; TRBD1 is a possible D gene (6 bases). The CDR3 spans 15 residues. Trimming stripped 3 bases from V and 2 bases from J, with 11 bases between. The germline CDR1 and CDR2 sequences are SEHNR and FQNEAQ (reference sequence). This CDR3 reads CASSFVTGPGNTIYF. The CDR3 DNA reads TGTGCCAGCAGCTTCGTCACAGGGCCTGGAAACACCATATATTTT.

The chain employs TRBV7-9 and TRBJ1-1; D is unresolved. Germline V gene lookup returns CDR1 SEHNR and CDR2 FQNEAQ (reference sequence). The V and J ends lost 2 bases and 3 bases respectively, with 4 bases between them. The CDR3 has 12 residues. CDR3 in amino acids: CASSLRDTEAFF. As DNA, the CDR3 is TGTGCCAGCAGCTTACGGGACACTGAAGCTTTCTTT.

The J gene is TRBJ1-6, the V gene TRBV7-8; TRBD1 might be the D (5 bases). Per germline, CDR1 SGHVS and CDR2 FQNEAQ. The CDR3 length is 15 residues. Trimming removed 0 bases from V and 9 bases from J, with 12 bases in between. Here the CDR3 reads CASSLAGQGGSPLHF. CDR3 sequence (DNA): TGTGCCAGCAGCTTAGCGGGTCAGGGAGGTTCACCCCTCCACTTT.

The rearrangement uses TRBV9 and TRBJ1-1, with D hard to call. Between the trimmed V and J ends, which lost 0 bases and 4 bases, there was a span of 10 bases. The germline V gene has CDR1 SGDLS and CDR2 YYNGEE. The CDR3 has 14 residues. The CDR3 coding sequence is TGTGCCAGCAGCGTAGGAGGAAGGGCCACTGAAGCTTTCTTT. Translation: CASSVGGRATEAFF.

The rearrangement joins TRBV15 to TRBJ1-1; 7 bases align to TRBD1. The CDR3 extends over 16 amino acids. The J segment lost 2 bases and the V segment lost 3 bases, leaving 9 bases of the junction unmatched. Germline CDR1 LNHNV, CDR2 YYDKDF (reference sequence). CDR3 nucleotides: TGTGCCACCAGCAGGGGTATCGGGACAGCCAACACTGAAGCTTTCTTT. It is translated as CATSRGIGTANTEAFF.

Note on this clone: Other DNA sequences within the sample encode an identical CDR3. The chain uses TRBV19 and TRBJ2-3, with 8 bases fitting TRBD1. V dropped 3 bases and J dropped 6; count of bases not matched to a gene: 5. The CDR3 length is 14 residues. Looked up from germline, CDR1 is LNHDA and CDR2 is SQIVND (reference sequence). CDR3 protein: CASSIGQGADTQYF. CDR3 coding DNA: TGTGCCAGTAGTATCGGACAGGGTGCGGATACGCAGTATTTT. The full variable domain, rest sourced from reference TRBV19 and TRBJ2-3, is DGGITQSPKYLFRKEGQNVTLSCEQNLNHDAMYWYRQDPGQGLRLIYYSQIVNDFQKGDIAEGYSVSREKKESFPLTVTSAQKNPTAFYLCASSIGQGADTQYFGPGTRLTVL.

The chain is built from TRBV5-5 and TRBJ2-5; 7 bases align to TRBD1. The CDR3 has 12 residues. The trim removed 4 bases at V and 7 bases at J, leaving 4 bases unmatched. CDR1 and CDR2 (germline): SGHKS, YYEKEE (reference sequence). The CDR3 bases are TGTGCCAGCAGCCGGACAGGTCGGACCCAGTACTTC. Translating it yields CASSRTGRTQYF.

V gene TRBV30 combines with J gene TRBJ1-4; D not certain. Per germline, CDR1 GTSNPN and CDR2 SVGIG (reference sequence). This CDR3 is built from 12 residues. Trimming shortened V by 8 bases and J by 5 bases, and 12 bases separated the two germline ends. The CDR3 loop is CALSAGNEKLFF. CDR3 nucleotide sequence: TGTGCCCTAAGCGCCGGGAATGAAAAACTGTTTTTT.

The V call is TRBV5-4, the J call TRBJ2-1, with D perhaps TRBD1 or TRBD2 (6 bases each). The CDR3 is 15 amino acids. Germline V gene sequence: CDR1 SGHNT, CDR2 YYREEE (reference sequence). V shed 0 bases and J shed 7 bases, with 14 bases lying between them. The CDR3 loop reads CASSLGGAGRNEQFF. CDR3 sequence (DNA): TGTGCCAGCAGCTTGGGGGGGGCAGGAAGAAATGAGCAGTTCTTC.

CDR3 protein: CASSLTGEAFF. The CDR3 DNA reads TGTGCCAGCAGCTTGACAGGGGAAGCTTTCTTT. The genes are TRBV5-6 and TRBJ1-1; weak D call: TRBD1 (6 bases). The CDR3 loop spans 11 amino acids. Trimming removed 1 base from V and 8 bases from J, with 6 bases in between. Germline-derived CDR1 and CDR2 are SGHDT and YYEEEE.

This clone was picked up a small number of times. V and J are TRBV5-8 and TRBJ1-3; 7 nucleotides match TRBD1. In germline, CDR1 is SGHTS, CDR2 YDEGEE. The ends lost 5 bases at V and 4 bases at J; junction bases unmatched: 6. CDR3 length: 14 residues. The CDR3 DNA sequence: TGTGCCAGCAGGCAGACAGGGACCGGAAACACCATATATTTT. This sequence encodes CASRQTGTGNTIYF.

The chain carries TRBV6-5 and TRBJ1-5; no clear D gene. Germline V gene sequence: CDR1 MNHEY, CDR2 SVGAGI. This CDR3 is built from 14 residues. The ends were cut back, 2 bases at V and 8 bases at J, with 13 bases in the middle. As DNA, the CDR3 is TGTGCCAGCAGTTACGGGGTCGGTGGCGAGCCCCAGCATTTT. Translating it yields CASSYGVGGEPQHF.

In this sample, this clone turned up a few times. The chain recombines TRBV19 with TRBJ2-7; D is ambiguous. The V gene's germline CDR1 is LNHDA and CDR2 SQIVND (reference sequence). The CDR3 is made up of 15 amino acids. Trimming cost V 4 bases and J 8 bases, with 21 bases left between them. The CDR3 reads CASSTSTQDPGKQYF. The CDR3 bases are TGTGCCAGTAGTACGTCTACCCAGGACCCTGGTAAGCAGTACTTC.

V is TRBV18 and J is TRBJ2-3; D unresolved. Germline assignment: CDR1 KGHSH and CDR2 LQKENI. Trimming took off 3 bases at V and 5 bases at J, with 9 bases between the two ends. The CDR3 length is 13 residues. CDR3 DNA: TGTGCCAGCTCACCTCCAGTCGAAGATACGCAGTATTTT. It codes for CASSPPVEDTQYF. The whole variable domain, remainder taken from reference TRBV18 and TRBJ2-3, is NAGVMQNPRHLVRRRGQEARLRCSPMKGHSHVYWYRQLPEEGLKFMVYLQKENIIDESGMPKERFSAEFPKEGPSILRIQQVVRGDSAAYFCASSPPVEDTQYFGPGTRLTVL.

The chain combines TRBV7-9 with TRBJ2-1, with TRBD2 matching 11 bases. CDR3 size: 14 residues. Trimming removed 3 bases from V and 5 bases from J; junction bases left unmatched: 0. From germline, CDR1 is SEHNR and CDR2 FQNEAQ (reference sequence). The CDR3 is CASSLGLADNEQFF. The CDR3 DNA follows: TGTGCCAGCAGCTTGGGACTAGCGGACAATGAGCAGTTCTTC.

CDR3 sequence (DNA): TGTGCCAGCTCACCGGGAACAGGGGATGGGAAAGAAAAACTGTTTTTT. This gives the protein CASSPGTGDGKEKLFF. This chain connects TRBV18 to TRBJ1-4, with 7 bases matching TRBD1. This CDR3 contains 16 residues. Germline CDR1 reads KGHSH; CDR2 reads LQKENI. Trimming at V came to 3 bases and at J to 8 bases, leaving 12 bases not matched to a gene.

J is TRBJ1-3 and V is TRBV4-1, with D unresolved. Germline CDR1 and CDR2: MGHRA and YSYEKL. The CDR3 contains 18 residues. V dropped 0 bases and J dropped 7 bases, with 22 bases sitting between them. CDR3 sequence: CASSQDPPNGVLVNTIYF. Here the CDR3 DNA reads TGCGCCAGCAGCCAAGATCCTCCGAATGGGGTATTGGTTAACACCATATATTTT.

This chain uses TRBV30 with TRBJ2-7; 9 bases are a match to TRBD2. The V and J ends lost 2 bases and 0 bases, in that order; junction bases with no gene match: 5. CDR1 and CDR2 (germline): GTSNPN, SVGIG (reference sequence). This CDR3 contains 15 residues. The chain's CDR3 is CAWSPLAGVSYEQYF. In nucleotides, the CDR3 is TGTGCCTGGAGTCCTTTAGCGGGGGTCTCCTACGAGCAGTACTTC.

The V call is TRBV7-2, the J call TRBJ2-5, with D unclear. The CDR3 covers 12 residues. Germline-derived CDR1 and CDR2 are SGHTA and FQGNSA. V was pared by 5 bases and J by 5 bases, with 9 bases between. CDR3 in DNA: TGTGCCAGCAGCCCCCCTCGGGAGACCCAGTACTTC. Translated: CASSPPRETQYF.